Listed below are T cell receptor beta chains from one sample, sequenced in a study of early T cells in non-severe SARS-CoV-2 infection. TCRdb recomputed calls from the 5' RACE reads with MiXCR, one row per CDR3 protein. The sample has some 48,000 distinct CDR3 sequences; 13% are singletons. Sequencing was performed on whole blood. The receptors originated from an adult who was a healthcare worker with PCR-confirmed SARS-CoV-2 infection or an uninfected control (not recorded which). CDR3s include the opening cysteine and the closing phenylalanine or tryptophan. The D gene is left open where the match is weak. Clone size is not always given. Where it is, it says once, few, many or a class for expanded clones.

D gene	V gene	clone size	J gene	CDR3 DNA	CDR3 protein
NA	TRBV10-3	many	TRBJ2-7	TGTGCCACCGCCGGCGGGTCCTACGAGCAGTACTTC	CATAGGSYEQYF
TRBD2	TRBV30	many	TRBJ2-7	TGTGCCTGGAATGCGGGAGGCCTTACCTACGAGCAGTACTTC	CAWNAGGLTYEQYF
NA	TRBV30	NA	TRBJ1-2	TGTGCCTGGAGTACAGGGACGGGCGGCTACACCTTC	CAWSTGTGGYTF
TRBD1	TRBV7-9	many	TRBJ2-7	TGTGCCAGCAGCTTACAGGGGGCTGGCTACGAGCAGTACTTC	CASSLQGAGYEQYF
TRBD1	TRBV12-3/TRBV12-4	many	TRBJ1-3	TGTGCCAGCAGTGTCCAGGGACAGGTGATTGGAAACACCATATATTTT	CASSVQGQVIGNTIYF
TRBD1	TRBV3-1	many	TRBJ1-1	TGTGCCAGCAGCCGGAACAGGGGAAACACTGAAGCTTTCTTT	CASSRNRGNTEAFF
NA	TRBV12-3/TRBV12-4	few	TRBJ1-1	TGTGCCAGCAGTTCTCCGGAAATGAACACTGAAGCTTTCTTT	CASSSPEMNTEAFF
NA	TRBV9	many	TRBJ2-7	TGTGCCAGCAGCACTCGAACCGAGCAGTACTTC	CASSTRTEQYF
NA	TRBV12-3/TRBV12-4	many	TRBJ2-4	TGTGCCAGCACCCTGACAGGACTAGCCAAAAACATTCAGTACTTC	CASTLTGLAKNIQYF
NA	TRBV30	few	TRBJ2-3	TGTGCCTGGGGGACTGGTACGCAGTATTTT	CAWGTGTQYF
NA	TRBV6-5	few	TRBJ2-6	TGTGCCAGCAGCCGAACAGGGAACGGGGCCAACGTCCTGACTTTC	CASSRTGNGANVLTF
NA	TRBV7-3	many	TRBJ2-6	TGTGCCAGCAGCCCACGTAACCAAGGGGCCAACGTCCTGACTTTC	CASSPRNQGANVLTF
NA	TRBV5-1	few	TRBJ2-7	TGCGCCAGCAGCCTCCGGGACCGCGACTCCTACGAGCAGTACTTC	CASSLRDRDSYEQYF
TRBD1	TRBV11-2	many	TRBJ2-4	TGTGCCAGCAGCGAAAGCGTCAGGGGGTCCCCAATTCAGTACTTC	CASSESVRGSPIQYF
TRBD1	TRBV7-2	NA	TRBJ2-1	TGTGCCAGCAGCTCGGAAAGGGGGCTAGTCGATGAGCAGTTCTTC	CASSSERGLVDEQFF
NA	TRBV10-2	many	TRBJ1-2	TGCGCCAGCAGGGGCAGGGACTATGGCTACACCTTC	CASRGRDYGYTF
NA	TRBV27	many	TRBJ1-1	TGTGCCAGCAGTACCCCGACCAGGGGCGTCGATGAAGCTTTCTTT	CASSTPTRGVDEAFF
NA	TRBV11-2	many	TRBJ2-2	TGTGCCAGCAGCTTTAGAGGACCGAACACCGGGGAGCTGTTTTTT	CASSFRGPNTGELFF
NA	TRBV28	many	TRBJ2-7	TGTGCCAGCAGTTTATTAGCTGGCGAGCAGTACTTC	CASSLLAGEQYF